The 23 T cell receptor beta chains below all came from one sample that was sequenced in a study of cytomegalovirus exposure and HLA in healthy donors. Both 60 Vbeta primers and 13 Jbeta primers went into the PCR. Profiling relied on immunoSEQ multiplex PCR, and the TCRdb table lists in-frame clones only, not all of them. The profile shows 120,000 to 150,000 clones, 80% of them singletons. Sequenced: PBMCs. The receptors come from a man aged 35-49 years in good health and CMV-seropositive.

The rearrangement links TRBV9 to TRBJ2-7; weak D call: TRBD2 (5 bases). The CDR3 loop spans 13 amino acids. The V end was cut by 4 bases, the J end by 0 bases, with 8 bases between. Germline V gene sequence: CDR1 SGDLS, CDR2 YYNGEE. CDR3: CASSPLDSYEQYF. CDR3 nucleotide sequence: TGTGCCAGCAGCCCACTAGACTCCTACGAGCAGTACTTC. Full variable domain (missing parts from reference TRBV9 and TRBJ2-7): DSGVTQTPKHLITATGQRVTLRCSPRSGDLSVYWYQQSLDQGLQFLIQYYNGEERAKGNILERFSAQQFPDLHSELNLSSLELGDSALYFCASSPLDSYEQYFGPGTRLTVT.

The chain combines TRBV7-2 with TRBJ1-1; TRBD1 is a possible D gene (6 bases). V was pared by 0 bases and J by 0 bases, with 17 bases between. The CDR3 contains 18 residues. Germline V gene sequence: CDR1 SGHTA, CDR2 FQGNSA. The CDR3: CASSLARTTRGLNTEAFF. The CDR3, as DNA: TGTGCCAGCAGCTTAGCCCGGACAACTAGGGGGTTGAACACTGAAGCTTTCTTT. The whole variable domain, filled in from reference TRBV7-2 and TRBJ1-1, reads GAGVSQSPSNKVTEKGKDVELRCDPISGHTALYWYRQSLGQGLEFLIYFQGNSAPDKSGLPSDRFSAERTGGSVSTLTIQRTQQEDSAVYLCASSLARTTRGLNTEAFFGQGTRLTVV.

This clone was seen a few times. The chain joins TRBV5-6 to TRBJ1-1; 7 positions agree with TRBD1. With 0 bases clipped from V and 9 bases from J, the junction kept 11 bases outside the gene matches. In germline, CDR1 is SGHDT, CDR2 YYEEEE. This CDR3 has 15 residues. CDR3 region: CASSLDYGQGVQAFF. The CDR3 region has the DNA TGTGCCAGCAGCTTGGATTATGGCCAGGGGGTACAAGCTTTCTTT.

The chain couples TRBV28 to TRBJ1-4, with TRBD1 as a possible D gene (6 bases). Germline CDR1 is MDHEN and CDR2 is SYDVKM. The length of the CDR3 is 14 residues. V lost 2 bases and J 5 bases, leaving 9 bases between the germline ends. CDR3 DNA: TGTGCCAGCAGTTTAGGGGGCCCCAATGAAAAACTGTTTTTT. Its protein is CASSLGGPNEKLFF. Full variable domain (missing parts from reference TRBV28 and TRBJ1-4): DVKVTQSSRYLVKRTGEKVFLECVQDMDHENMFWYRQDPGLGLRLIYFSYDVKMKEKGDIPEGYSVSREKKERFSLILESASTNQTSMYLCASSLGGPNEKLFFGSGTQLSVL.

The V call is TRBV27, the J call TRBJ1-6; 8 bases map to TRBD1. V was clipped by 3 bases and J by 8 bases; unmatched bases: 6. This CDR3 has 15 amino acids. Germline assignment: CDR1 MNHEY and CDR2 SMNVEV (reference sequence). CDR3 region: CASSFLGQGDSPLHF. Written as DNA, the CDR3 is TGTGCCAGCAGTTTCTTAGGACAGGGCGATTCACCCCTCCACTTT.

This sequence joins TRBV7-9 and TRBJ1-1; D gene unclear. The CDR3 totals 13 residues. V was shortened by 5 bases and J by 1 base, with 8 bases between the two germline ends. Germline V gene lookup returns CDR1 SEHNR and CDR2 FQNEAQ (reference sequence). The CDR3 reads CASSLAENTEAFF. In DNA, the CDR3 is TGTGCCAGCAGCCTTGCAGAGAACACTGAAGCTTTCTTT.

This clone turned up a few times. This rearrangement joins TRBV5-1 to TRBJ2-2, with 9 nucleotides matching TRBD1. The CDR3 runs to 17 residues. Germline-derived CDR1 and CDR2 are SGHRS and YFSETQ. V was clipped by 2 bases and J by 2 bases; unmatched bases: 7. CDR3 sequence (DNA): TGCGCCAGCAGCTTAATCGGACAGGGGTTTAACACCGGGGAGCTGTTTTTT. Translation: CASSLIGQGFNTGELFF.

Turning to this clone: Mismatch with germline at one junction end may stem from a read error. CDR3 in DNA: TGTGCTAGCAGTCGCGGGGGGACAGGGCAAAAACTGTTTTTT. Its protein product is CASSRGGTGQKLFF. The rearrangement uses TRBV7-7 and TRBJ1-4; 9 bases fit TRBD1. CDR1 is SSHAT, CDR2 FNYEAQ, per germline (reference sequence). The CDR3 covers 14 residues.

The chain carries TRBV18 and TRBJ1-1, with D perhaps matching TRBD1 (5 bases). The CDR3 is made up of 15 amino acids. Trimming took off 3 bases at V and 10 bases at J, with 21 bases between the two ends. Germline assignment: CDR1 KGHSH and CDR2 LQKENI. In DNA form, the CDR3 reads TGTGCCAGCTCACCGGGGGGGACTCCAGGGCATCGAGCTTTCTTT. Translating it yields CASSPGGTPGHRAFF.

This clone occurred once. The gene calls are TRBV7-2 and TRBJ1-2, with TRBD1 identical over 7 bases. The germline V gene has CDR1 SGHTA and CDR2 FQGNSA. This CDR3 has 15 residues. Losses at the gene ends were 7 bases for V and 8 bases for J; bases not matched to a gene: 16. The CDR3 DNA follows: TGTGCCAGCACCACCCAGTCGAGGGGGCTGGGCGGCTACACCTTC. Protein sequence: CASTTQSRGLGGYTF. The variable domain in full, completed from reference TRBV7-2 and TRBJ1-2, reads GAGVSQSPSNKVTEKGKDVELRCDPISGHTALYWYRQSLGQGLEFLIYFQGNSAPDKSGLPSDRFSAERTGGSVSTLTIQRTQQEDSAVYLCASTTQSRGLGGYTFGSGTRLTVV.

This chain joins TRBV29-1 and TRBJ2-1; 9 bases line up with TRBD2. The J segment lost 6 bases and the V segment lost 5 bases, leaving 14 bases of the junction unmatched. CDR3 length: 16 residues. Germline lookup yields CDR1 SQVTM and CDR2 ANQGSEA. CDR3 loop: CSVTPYVSGSINEQFF. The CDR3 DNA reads TGCAGCGTTACCCCTTATGTTAGCGGGAGTATCAATGAGCAGTTCTTC.

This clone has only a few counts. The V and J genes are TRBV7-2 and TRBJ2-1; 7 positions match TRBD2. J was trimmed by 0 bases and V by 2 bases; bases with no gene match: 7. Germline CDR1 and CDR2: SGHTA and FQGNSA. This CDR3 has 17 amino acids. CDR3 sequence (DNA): TGTGCCAGCAGCTTAAAAAGCGGGATCAGCTCCTACAATGAGCAGTTCTTC. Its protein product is CASSLKSGISSYNEQFF.

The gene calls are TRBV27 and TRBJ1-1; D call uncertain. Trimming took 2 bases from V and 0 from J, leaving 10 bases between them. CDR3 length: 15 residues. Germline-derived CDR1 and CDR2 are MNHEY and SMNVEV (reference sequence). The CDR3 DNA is TGTGCCAGCAGTTTAGTGGGCTTTATGAACACTGAAGCTTTCTTT. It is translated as CASSLVGFMNTEAFF.

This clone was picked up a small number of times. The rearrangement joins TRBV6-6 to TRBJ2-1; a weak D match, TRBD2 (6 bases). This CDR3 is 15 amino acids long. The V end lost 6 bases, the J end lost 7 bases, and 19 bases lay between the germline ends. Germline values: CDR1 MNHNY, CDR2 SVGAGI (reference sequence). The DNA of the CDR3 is TGTGCCAGCAGCCCGGACTCCGGGGGTTGGAATGAGCAGTTCTTC. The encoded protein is CASSPDSGGWNEQFF.

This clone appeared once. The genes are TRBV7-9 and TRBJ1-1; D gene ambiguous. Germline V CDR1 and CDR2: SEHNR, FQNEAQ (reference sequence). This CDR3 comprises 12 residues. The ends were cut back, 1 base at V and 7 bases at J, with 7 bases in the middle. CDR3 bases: TGTGCCAGCAGCTTAGTTCCCGGTGAAGCTTTCTTT. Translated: CASSLVPGEAFF. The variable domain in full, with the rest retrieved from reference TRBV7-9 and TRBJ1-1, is DTGVSQNPRHKITKRGQNVTFRCDPISEHNRLYWYRQTLGQGPEFLTYFQNEAQLEKSRLLSDRFSAERPKGSFSTLEIQRTEQGDSAMYLCASSLVPGEAFFGQGTRLTVV.

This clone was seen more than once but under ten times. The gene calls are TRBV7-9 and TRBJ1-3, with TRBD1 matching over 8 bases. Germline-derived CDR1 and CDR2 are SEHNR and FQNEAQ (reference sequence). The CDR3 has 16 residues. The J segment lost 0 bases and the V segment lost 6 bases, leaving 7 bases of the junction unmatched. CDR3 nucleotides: TGTGCCAGCAGACTTTCTACAGGGGGCTCTGGAAACACCATATATTTT. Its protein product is CASRLSTGGSGNTIYF.

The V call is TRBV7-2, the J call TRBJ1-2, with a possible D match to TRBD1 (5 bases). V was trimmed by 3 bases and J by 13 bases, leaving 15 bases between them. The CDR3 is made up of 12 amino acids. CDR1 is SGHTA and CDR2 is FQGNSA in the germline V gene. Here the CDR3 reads CASSFPGARFTF. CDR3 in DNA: TGTGCCAGCAGCTTTCCTGGGGCGCGTTTCACCTTC.

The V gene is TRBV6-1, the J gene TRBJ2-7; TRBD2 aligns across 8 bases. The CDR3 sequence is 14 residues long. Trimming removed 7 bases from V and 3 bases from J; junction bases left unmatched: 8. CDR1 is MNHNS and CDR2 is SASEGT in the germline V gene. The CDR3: CASTLAGQLYEQYF. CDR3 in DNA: TGTGCCAGCACCCTAGCGGGTCAGCTCTACGAGCAGTACTTC.

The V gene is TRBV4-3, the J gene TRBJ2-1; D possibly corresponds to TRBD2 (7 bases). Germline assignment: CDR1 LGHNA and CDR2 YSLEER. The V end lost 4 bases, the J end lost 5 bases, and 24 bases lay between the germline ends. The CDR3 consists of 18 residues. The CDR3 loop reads CASSPYPGASGPDNEQFF. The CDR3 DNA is TGCGCCAGCAGCCCTTACCCGGGGGCTAGCGGCCCGGACAATGAGCAGTTCTTC.

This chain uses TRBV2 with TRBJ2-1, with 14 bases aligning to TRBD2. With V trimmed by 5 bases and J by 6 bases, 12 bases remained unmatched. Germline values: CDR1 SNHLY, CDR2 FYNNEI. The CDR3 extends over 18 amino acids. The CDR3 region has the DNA TGTGCCAGCAGTCCTGTGCTGGGACTAGCGGGAGATTTCAATGAGCAGTTCTTC. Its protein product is CASSPVLGLAGDFNEQFF.

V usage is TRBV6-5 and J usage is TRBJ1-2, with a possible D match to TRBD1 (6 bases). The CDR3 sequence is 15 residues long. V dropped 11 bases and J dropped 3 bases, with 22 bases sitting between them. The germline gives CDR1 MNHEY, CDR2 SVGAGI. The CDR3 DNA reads TGTGCCTCATCGACAGGACCCACGACTGACTATGGCTACACCTTC. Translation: CASSTGPTTDYGYTF.

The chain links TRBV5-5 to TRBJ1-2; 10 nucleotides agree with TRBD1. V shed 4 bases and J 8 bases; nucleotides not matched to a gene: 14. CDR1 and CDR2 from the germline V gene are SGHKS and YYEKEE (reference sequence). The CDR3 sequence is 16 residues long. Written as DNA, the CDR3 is TGTGCCAGCAGCCCTACTACGACAGGGGGCGCGGGAGGCTACACCTTC. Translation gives CASSPTTTGGAGGYTF.

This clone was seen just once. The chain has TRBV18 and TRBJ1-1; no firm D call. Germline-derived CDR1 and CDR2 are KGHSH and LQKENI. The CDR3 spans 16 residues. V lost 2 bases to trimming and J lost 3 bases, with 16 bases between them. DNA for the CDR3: TGTGCCAGCTCACCAAGAGGAACGGTCCTTGACACTGAAGCTTTCTTT. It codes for CASSPRGTVLDTEAFF.